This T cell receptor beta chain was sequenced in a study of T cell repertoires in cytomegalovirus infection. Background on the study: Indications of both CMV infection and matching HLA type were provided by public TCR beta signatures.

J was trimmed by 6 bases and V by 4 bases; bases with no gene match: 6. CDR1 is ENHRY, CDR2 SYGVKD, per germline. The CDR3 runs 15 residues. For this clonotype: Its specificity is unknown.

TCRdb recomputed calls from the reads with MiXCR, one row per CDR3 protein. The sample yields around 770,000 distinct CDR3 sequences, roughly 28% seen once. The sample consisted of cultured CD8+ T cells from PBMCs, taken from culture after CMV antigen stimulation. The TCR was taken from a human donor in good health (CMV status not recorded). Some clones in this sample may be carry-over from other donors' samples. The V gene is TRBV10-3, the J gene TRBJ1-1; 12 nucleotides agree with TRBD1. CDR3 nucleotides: TGTGCCATCAGTGTGGGGACAGGGGGCTCTCCTGAAGCTTTCTTT. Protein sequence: CAISVGTGGSPEAFF.